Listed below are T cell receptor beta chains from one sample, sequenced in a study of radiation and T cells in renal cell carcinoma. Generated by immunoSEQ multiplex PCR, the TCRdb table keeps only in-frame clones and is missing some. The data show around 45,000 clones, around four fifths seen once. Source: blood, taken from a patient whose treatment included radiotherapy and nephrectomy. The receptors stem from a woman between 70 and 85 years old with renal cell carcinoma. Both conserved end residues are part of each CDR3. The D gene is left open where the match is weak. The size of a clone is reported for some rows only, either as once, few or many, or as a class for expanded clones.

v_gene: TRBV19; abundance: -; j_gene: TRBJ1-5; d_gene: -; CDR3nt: TGTGCCAGTAGTCCGGAGAATCGGAATCAGCCCCAGCATTTT; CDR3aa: CASSPENRNQPQHF
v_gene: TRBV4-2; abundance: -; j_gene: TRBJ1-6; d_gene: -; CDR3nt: TGTGCCAGCAGCCAAGAAAGGGACAAGGGGTCCGGGGCCCTCCACTTT; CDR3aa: CASSQERDKGSGALHF
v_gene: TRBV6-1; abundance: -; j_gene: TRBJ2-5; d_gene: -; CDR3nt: TGTGCCAGCAGTGAACTAATCGGGGGTAGCGGTCCCCAAGAGACCCAGTACTTC; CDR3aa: CASSELIGGSGPQETQYF
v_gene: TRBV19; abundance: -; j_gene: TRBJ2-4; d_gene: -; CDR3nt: TGTGCCAGTAGAAGAGAGAGGAGCGATGGGTTTCAGTACTTC; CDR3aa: CASRRERSDGFQYF
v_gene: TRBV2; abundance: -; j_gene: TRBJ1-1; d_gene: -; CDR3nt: TGTGCCAGCAGGCCCCCAGGAGGGGGTTACACTGAAGCTTTCTTT; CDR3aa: CASRPPGGGYTEAFF
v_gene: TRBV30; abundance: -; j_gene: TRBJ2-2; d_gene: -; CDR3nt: TGTGCCTGGAGTTGGAGACAGATCGGCACCGGGGAGCTGTTTTTT; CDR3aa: CAWSWRQIGTGELFF
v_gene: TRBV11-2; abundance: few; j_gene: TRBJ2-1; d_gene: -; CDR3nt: TGTGCCAGCAGCATAAGGCGGGGACTTCCCAGGGGGAATGAGCAGTTCTTC; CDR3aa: CASSIRRGLPRGNEQFF
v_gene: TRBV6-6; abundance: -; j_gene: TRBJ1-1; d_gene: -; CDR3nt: TGTGCCAGCAGTTACATTTGGCAGGCGGCCACTGAAGCTTTCTTT; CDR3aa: CASSYIWQAATEAFF
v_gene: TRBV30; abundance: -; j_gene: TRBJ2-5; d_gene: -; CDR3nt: TGTGCCTGGAGCAATCCGGGACAAAGAGGCGAGACCCAGTACTTC; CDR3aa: CAWSNPGQRGETQYF
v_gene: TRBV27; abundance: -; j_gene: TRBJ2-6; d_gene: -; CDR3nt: TGTGCCAGCAAGCTGGCAGGGATGACCTCTGGGGCCAACGTCCTGACTTTC; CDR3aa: CASKLAGMTSGANVLTF
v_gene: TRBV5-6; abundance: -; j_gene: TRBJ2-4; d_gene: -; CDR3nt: TGTGCCAGCAGCCTAATGGGGAACATTCAGTACTTC; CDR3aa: CASSLMGNIQYF
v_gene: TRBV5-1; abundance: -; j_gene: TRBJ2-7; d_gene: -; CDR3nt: TGCGCCAGCAGCCCAGTGGACAGCTCCTACGAGCAGTACTTC; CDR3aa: CASSPVDSSYEQYF
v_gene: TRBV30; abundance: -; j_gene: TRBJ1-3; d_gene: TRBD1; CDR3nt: TGTGCCGGAAGTACAAGGACAGGCGGAAACACCATATATTTT; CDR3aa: CAGSTRTGGNTIYF
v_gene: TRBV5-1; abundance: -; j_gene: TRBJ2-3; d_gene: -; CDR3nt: TGCGCCAGCAGCTTCGCCCCACTGCGTCTCCGCACAGATACGCAGTATTTT; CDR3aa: CASSFAPLRLRTDTQYF
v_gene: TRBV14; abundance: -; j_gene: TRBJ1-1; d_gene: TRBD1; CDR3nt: TGTGCCAGCAGCGCCGGGACAGGGGGCAACACTGAAGCTTTCTTT; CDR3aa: CASSAGTGGNTEAFF
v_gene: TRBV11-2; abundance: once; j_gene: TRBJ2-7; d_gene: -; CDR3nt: TGTGCCAGCAGCTTAGTGGAGGTCAGTCGTCACTACGAGCAGTACTTC; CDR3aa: CASSLVEVSRHYEQYF
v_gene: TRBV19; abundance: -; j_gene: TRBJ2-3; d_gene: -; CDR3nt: TGTGCCAGTAGTCTTGGACAGAGCACAGATACGCAGTATTTT; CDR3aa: CASSLGQSTDTQYF
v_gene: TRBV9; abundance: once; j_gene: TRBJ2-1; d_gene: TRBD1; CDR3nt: TGTGCCAGCAGCCCCGGGACAGGGGGGATCTACAATGAGCAGTTCTTC; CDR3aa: CASSPGTGGIYNEQFF
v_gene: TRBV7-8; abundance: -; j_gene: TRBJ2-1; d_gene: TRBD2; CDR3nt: TGTGCCAGCAGCTTAGCCCTGGGACTAGCGGTGTACAATGAGCAGTTCTTC; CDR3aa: CASSLALGLAVYNEQFF
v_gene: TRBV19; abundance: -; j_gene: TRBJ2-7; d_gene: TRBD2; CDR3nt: TGTGCCAGTACTTTACCCGGGACTAGCGGGTCCCAGGACTCCTACGAGCAGTACTTC; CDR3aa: CASTLPGTSGSQDSYEQYF
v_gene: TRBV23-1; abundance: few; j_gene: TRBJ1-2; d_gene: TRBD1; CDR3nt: TGCGCCAGCAGTCGGTGTTGGGGCGGGGACAGGAGCCCAGGGTGGTATGGCTACACCTTC; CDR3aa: CASSRCWGGDRSPGWYGYTF
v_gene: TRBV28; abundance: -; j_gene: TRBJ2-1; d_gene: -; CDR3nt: TGTGCCAGCAGTTTACCCCTCGGGACTCGGGGGCAGAGTGAGCAGTTCTTC; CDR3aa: CASSLPLGTRGQSEQFF
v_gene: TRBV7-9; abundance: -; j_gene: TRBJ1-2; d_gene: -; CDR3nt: TGTGCCAGCAGCCTCGGGGTCGTTGGCTACACCTTC; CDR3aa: CASSLGVVGYTF
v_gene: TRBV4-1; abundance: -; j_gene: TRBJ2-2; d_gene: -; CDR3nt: TGCGCCAGCAGCCAAGACAGGGGGGCCACCGGGGAGCTGTTTTTT; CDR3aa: CASSQDRGATGELFF
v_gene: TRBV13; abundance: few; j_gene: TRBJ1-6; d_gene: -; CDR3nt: TGTGCCAGCAGCAACGGGGTAAACTCACCCCTCCACTTT; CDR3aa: CASSNGVNSPLHF
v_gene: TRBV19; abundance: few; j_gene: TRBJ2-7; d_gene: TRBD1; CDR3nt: TGTGCCAGTAGTATAGGGACAGGGGGCGAGCAGTACTTC; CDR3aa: CASSIGTGGEQYF
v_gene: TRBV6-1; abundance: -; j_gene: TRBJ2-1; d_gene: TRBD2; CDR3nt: TGTGCCAGCAGTGAAAGTGGTGGGAGGGCCGATGAGCAGTTCTTC; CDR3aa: CASSESGGRADEQFF
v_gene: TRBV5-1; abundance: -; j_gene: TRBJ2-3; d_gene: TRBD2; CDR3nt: TGCGCCAGCTCCCCCCGGCTAGCGGGGGACACAGATACGCAGTATTTT; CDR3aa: CASSPRLAGDTDTQYF
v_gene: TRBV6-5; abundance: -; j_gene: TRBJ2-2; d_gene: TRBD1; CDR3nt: TGTGCCAGCAGTTCTCCGGGACAGGGAAAAACCGGGGAGCTGTTTTTT; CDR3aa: CASSSPGQGKTGELFF
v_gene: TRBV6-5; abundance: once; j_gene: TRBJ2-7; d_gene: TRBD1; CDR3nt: TGTGCCAGCAGTTACTCGACAGGGGGCTACGAGCAGTACTTC; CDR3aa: CASSYSTGGYEQYF
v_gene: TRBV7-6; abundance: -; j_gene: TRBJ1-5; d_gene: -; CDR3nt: TGTGCCAGCAGCCCCTCGAGGGCGAGCAATCAGCCCCAGCATTTT; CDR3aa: CASSPSRASNQPQHF
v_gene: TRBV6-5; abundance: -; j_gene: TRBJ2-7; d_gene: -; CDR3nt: TGTGCCAGCAGTTACTCTACAGGGGGGGTGGGAGAGCAGTACTTC; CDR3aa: CASSYSTGGVGEQYF
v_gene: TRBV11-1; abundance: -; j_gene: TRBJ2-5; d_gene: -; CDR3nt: TGTGCCAGCAGCTTTACCGGGACGCCTAGGGCCCAGTACTTC; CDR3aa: CASSFTGTPRAQYF
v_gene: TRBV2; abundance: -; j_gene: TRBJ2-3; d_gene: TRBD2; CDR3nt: TGTGCCAGCAGTGTAGGGACTAGCGGGGGGTCAGATACGCAGTATTTT; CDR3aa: CASSVGTSGGSDTQYF
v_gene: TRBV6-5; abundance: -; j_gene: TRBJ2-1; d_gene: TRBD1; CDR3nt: TGTGCCAGCAGTTACGGGACAGGGTTTGAGCAGTTCTTC; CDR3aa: CASSYGTGFEQFF
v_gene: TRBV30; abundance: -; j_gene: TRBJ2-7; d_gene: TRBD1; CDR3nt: TGTGCCTGGAGTGCCTCTCCCCTCCGGGACAGGGGGAAAAAGGAGCCCTACGAGCAGTACTTC; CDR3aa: CAWSASPLRDRGKKEPYEQYF
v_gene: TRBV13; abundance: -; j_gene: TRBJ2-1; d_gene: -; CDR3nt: TGTGCCAGCAGGCCGCAGGGTTACAATGAGCAGTTCTTC; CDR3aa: CASRPQGYNEQFF
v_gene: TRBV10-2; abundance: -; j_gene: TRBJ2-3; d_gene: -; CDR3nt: TGCGCCAGCACTGTGCGGGCCTCCACAGATACGCAGTATTTT; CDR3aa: CASTVRASTDTQYF
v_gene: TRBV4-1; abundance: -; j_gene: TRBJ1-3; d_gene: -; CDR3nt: TGCGCCAGCAGCCAAGTATGGGCGGTTGGAAACACCATATATTTT; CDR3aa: CASSQVWAVGNTIYF
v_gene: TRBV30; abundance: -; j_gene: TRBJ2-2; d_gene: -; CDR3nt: TGTGCCTGGATAAAGGGGAACACCGGGGAGCTGTTTTTT; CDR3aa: CAWIKGNTGELFF
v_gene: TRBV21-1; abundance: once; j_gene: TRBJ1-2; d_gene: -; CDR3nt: TGTGCCAGCAGCAAACCGACAGGGGGCGCTTGGAGGTCCGGCTATGGCTACACCTTC; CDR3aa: CASSKPTGGAWRSGYGYTF
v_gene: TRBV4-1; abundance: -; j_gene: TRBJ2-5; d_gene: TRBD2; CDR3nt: TGCGCCAGCAGCACGGGAGGGGGGACCCAGTACTTC; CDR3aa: CASSTGGGTQYF
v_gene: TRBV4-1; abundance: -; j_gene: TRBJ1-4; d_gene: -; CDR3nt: TGCGCCAGCAGCCAAGTCAGGGGAGAAAAACTGTTTTTT; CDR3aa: CASSQVRGEKLFF
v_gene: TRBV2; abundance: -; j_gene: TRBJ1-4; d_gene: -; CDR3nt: TGTGCCAGCAGGAACACAGGGCCCCGGGAAAAACTGTTTTTT; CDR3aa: CASRNTGPREKLFF
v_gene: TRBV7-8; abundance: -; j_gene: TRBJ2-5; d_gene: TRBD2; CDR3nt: TGTGCCAGCAGCCTTAGCGGGGGGCTTCAAGAGACCCAGTACTTC; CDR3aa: CASSLSGGLQETQYF
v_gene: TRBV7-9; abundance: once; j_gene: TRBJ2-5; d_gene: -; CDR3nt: TGTGCCAGCAGCTTAGCCTCCCGGCACCACCAAGAGACCCAGTACTTC; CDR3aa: CASSLASRHHQETQYF
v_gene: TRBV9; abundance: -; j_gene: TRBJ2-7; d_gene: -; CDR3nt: TGTGCCAGCAGCGTAGGGAACATTGGAGCCTACGAGCAGTACTTC; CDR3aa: CASSVGNIGAYEQYF
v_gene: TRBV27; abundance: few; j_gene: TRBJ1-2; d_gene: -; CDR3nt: TGTGCCAGCAAAAGCCCTGCCGGGGTAAATTGGGGCTACACCTTC; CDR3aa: CASKSPAGVNWGYTF